Reported below is one TCR beta chain. Its matching antigen is unknown. The data derive from a study of cytomegalovirus exposure and HLA in healthy donors. The PCR employed 60 Vbeta primers together with 13 Jbeta primers. The data were produced by immunoSEQ multiplex PCR, yet TCRdb's version contains in-frame clones alone and is incomplete. In all, the sample yields 130,000 to 150,000 clones. Study observations and caveats: With further analysis later on, most CMV-associated TCR beta chains appeared HLA-restricted. Per a prior analysis, the majority of TCR beta V segments were productive roughly 87% or roughly 30% of the time.

The CDR3 length is 12 residues. V was pared by 3 bases and J by 8 bases, with 11 bases between. Germline V CDR1 and CDR2: SGDLS, YYNGEE. The chain is built from TRBV9 and TRBJ1-2; D gene ambiguous. The sequencing sample was made of PBMCs. The source of this sequence is a woman in her 50s in good health and CMV-seronegative. For the CDR3, the DNA is TGTGCCAGCAGCGAAGACCCCGGGGGCTACACCTTC. The encoded protein is CASSEDPGGYTF.